Listed below are T cell receptor beta chains from one sample, sequenced in a study of graft-versus-host responses after intestinal transplantation. Only in-frame clones appear in the TCRdb table, and some are missing; sequencing was by immunoSEQ multiplex PCR. The top ten hold roughly 3% of the sample, which has about 29,000 clones, 65% to 80% seen once. The sequencing used ileum tissue, collected 98 days after intestinal transplantation. These receptors all stem from a human patient who received an intestinal transplant, so some T cells may come from the graft donor. Both conserved end residues are part of each CDR3. D genes are given only for firm matches. Not every row has a clone size; where given, it reads once, few, many or a size class.

d_gene	abundance	v_gene	j_gene	CDR3aa	CDR3nt
TRBD1	-	TRBV6-6	TRBJ2-7	CASSPLRGPSYEQYF	TGTGCCAGCAGTCCACTCAGGGGGCCCTCCTACGAGCAGTACTTC
TRBD1	-	TRBV4-1	TRBJ2-3	CASSQGTGADTQYF	TGCGCCAGCAGCCAAGGAACAGGGGCAGATACGCAGTATTTT
TRBD2	-	TRBV7-2	TRBJ2-7	CASSPGLAGGRTYEQYF	TGTGCCAGCAGCCCGGGACTAGCGGGGGGGCGGACCTACGAGCAGTACTTC
-	once	TRBV19	TRBJ2-7	CASSMVGGSYEQYF	TGTGCCAGTAGTATGGTTGGCGGGTCCTACGAGCAGTACTTC
-	few	TRBV7-2	TRBJ1-1	CASSLGLWGSTEAFF	TGTGCCAGCAGCTTAGGTCTCTGGGGGAGCACTGAAGCTTTCTTT
TRBD2	once	TRBV9	TRBJ2-3	CASSAGLAENTDTQYF	TGTGCCAGCAGCGCCGGACTAGCGGAGAACACAGATACGCAGTATTTT
-	few	TRBV6-5	TRBJ2-2	CASSLGGRTGELFF	TGTGCCAGCAGTTTGGGGGGGCGGACCGGGGAGCTGTTTTTT
-	-	TRBV5-1	TRBJ2-2	CASSLASSNTGELFF	TGCGCCAGCAGCTTGGCCTCTAGCAACACCGGGGAGCTGTTTTTT
-	-	TRBV5-1	TRBJ2-2	CASSPPWTRPNTGELFF	TGCGCCAGCAGCCCTCCCTGGACCCGACCGAACACCGGGGAGCTGTTTTTT
TRBD1	-	TRBV5-1	TRBJ2-6	CASSVGQGLPGANVLTF	TGCGCCAGCAGCGTTGGACAGGGGTTACCTGGGGCCAACGTCCTGACTTTC
-	once	TRBV7-9	TRBJ2-1	CASSPGARVEQFF	TGTGCCAGCAGCCCGGGGGCACGAGTAGAGCAGTTCTTC
TRBD2	-	TRBV4-1	TRBJ2-3	CASCQSQAGLTDTQYF	TGCGCCAGCTGCCAATCCCAAGCGGGGCTCACAGATACGCAGTATTTT
-	-	TRBV30	TRBJ1-1	CAWSRADMNTEAFF	TGTGCCTGGAGTCGGGCAGACATGAACACTGAAGCTTTCTTT
-	few	TRBV7-9	TRBJ1-2	CASSWDTSNYGYTF	TGTGCCAGCAGCTGGGACACCTCTAACTATGGCTACACCTTC